A single sample gave rise to the 26 T cell receptor beta chains below, sequenced in a study of blood T cell repertoires in COVID-19. The method was immunoSEQ multiplex PCR; TCRdb's version includes in-frame clones alone and lacks a portion of them. The sample gives approximately 230,000 clones, roughly 85% of which show up once; around 3% is in the top ten. The sample was peripheral blood. The receptors were sampled from a man between 18 and 35 years old with active or convalescent COVID-19.

V gene TRBV7-2 combines with J gene TRBJ1-6; 8 bases map to TRBD1. The junction had 8 bases not matched to a gene; V was cut back by 4 bases and J by 9 bases. This CDR3 is built from 15 residues. Germline assignment: CDR1 SGHTA and CDR2 FQGNSA. This chain's CDR3 is CASSYLEDRVSPLHF. The CDR3 DNA sequence: TGTGCCAGCAGCTACTTGGAGGACAGGGTTTCACCCCTCCACTTT.

This sequence joins TRBV15 and TRBJ1-1, with D perhaps matching TRBD1 (5 bases). Trimming pared 3 bases from V and 1 base from J, leaving 18 bases between. The length of the CDR3 is 17 residues. Germline CDR1 is LNHNV and CDR2 is YYDKDF (reference sequence). The DNA for the CDR3 is TGTGCCACCAGCAGGAAAGCCCCTCAAACAGGGAACACTGAAGCTTTCTTT. It translates to CATSRKAPQTGNTEAFF.

Turning to this clone: At one end, the junction sequence differs from germline, possibly due to a read error. V and J are TRBV5-6 and TRBJ2-7; D possibly corresponds to TRBD2 (5 bases). This CDR3 spans 15 amino acids. Germline CDR1 is SGHDT and CDR2 is YYEEEE. The chain's CDR3 is CASSLFNSEGYGQYF. The DNA of the CDR3 is TGTGCCAGCAGCTTGTTCAATTCAGAGGGCTACGGGCAGTACTTC. Together with reference TRBV5-6 and TRBJ2-7, the CDR3 gives the full variable domain: DAGVTQSPTHLIKTRGQQVTLRCSPKSGHDTVSWYQQALGQGPQFIFQYYEEEERQRGNFPDRFSGHQFPNYSSELNVNALLLGDSALYLCASSLFNSEGYGQYFGPGTRLTVT.

This clone was found a few times. The chain is built from TRBV7-8 and TRBJ1-1; TRBD1 matches 8 bases. This CDR3 comprises 13 residues. Germline assignment: CDR1 SGHVS and CDR2 FQNEAQ. With V trimmed by 5 bases and J by 6 bases, 5 bases remained unmatched. The CDR3 DNA is TGTGCCAGCAGCCTGGGACAGGAGGCTGAAGCTTTCTTT. Encoded protein: CASSLGQEAEAFF.

The chain couples TRBV27 to TRBJ2-7; maybe TRBD1 (6 bases). The V gene lost 8 bases and the J gene lost 4 bases, with 18 bases spanning the gap. Germline V CDR1 and CDR2: MNHEY, SMNVEV (reference sequence). CDR3 size: 14 residues. As DNA, the CDR3 is TGTGCCAGCTCTGGGGGCTATAAGCGTTACGAGCAGTACTTC. Its protein is CASSGGYKRYEQYF.

CDR3 nucleotides: TGCAGTGCTAGTCCAGACATGAACACTGAAGCTTTCTTT. Its protein product is CSASPDMNTEAFF. V usage is TRBV20-1 and J usage is TRBJ1-1, with D unclear. V was pared by 3 bases and J by 0 bases, with 8 bases between. This CDR3 is 13 amino acids long. Looked up from germline, CDR1 is DFQATT and CDR2 is SNEGSKA (reference sequence).

The chain employs TRBV9 and TRBJ2-3; 11 bases are a match to TRBD2. The CDR3 is 18 residues long. Germline V gene sequence: CDR1 SGDLS, CDR2 YYNGEE. The junction had 14 bases not matched to a gene; V was cut back by 4 bases and J by 4 bases. The CDR3 reads CASSTRTSGRAGADTQYF. In nucleotides, the CDR3 is TGTGCCAGCAGCACCAGGACTAGCGGGCGAGCGGGCGCAGATACGCAGTATTTT.

V usage is TRBV9 and J usage is TRBJ1-5, with 7 bases that match TRBD1. This CDR3 comprises 15 residues. V lost 3 bases to trimming and J lost 3 bases; unmatched junction nucleotides: 6. The germline CDR1 and CDR2 sequences are SGDLS and YYNGEE. The DNA of the CDR3 is TGTGCCAGCAGCGCACAGGGGAGGACCAATCAGCCCCAGCATTTT. Its protein is CASSAQGRTNQPQHF.

A few counts support this clone. This chain links TRBV30 with TRBJ1-6; D unresolved. Germline-derived CDR1 and CDR2 are GTSNPN and SVGIG (reference sequence). V lost 3 bases and J 13 bases, leaving 13 bases between the germline ends. This CDR3 comprises 12 residues. In nucleotides, the CDR3 is TGTGCCTGGAGGTCGGGAGGACCGCCCCTCCACTTT. This encodes CAWRSGGPPLHF. The full variable domain, its missing parts supplied by reference TRBV30 and TRBJ1-6, is SQTIHQWPATLVQPVGSPLSLECTVEGTSNPNLYWYRQAAGRGLQLLFYSVGIGQISSEVPQNLSASRPQDRQFILSSKKLLLSDSGFYLCAWRSGGPPLHFGNGTRLTVT.

The CDR3 is CASSPWGQYSNQPQHF. For the CDR3, the DNA is TGTGCCAGCAGCCCCTGGGGACAGTATAGCAATCAGCCCCAGCATTTT. The genes are TRBV27 and TRBJ1-5; 7 bases map to TRBD1. This CDR3 is built from 16 residues. The junction had 8 bases not matched to a gene; V was cut back by 6 bases and J by 0 bases. Germline CDR1 reads MNHEY; CDR2 reads SMNVEV (reference sequence).

This rearrangement joins TRBV7-2 to TRBJ2-5; D uncertain. V was shortened by 2 bases and J by 2 bases, with 18 bases between the two germline ends. The germline CDR1 and CDR2 sequences are SGHTA and FQGNSA. This CDR3 region has 17 residues. The CDR3 DNA reads TGTGCCAGCAGCTTACAATTTACCCTAGACTTTCAAGAGACCCAGTACTTC. Its translation is CASSLQFTLDFQETQYF. The full variable domain, completed using reference TRBV7-2 and TRBJ2-5, is GAGVSQSPSNKVTEKGKDVELRCDPISGHTALYWYRQSLGQGLEFLIYFQGNSAPDKSGLPSDRFSAERTGGSVSTLTIQRTQQEDSAVYLCASSLQFTLDFQETQYFGPGTRLLVL.

This clone was observed once. V is TRBV7-6 and J is TRBJ2-1; possibly TRBD2 for D (6 bases). The CDR3 is made up of 16 amino acids. Trimming removed 5 bases from V and 4 bases from J, with 18 bases in between. The V gene's germline CDR1 is SGHVS and CDR2 FNYEAQ. As DNA, the CDR3 is TGTGCCAGCAGCAGATCTTCGGGGGTGTCTTACAATGAGCAGTTCTTC. This translates into CASSRSSGVSYNEQFF.

The rearrangement links TRBV19 to TRBJ1-5; D not certain. Germline V gives CDR1 LNHDA, CDR2 SQIVND (reference sequence). Trimming shortened V by 2 bases and J by 7 bases, and 15 bases separated the two germline ends. The CDR3 is 15 amino acids. The CDR3 coding sequence is TGTGCCAGTAGTATACTTCGACCACTCGGGCAGCCCCAGCATTTT. This sequence encodes CASSILRPLGQPQHF.

The chain has TRBV13 and TRBJ1-1; the match to TRBD1 covers 7 bases. Germline trimming cut 4 bases from V and 11 bases from J; bases unmatched to any gene: 13. Germline V CDR1 and CDR2: PRHDT, FYEKMQ (reference sequence). The CDR3 has 14 amino acids. The CDR3 loop reads CASSSDRSTRRAFF. The CDR3 DNA reads TGTGCCAGCAGCTCGGACAGGTCTACGAGAAGGGCTTTCTTT.

This chain uses TRBV28 with TRBJ1-2; D perhaps matches TRBD1 (5 bases). V dropped 6 bases and J dropped 8 bases, with 19 bases sitting between them. Germline V CDR1 and CDR2: MDHEN, SYDVKM. The CDR3 runs to 14 residues. The CDR3 sequence: CASSLRGTYFGYTF. DNA for the CDR3: TGTGCCAGCAGCCTCCGGGGGACCTACTTCGGCTACACCTTC.

The genes are TRBV5-5 and TRBJ1-4, with 9 bases matching TRBD1. Germline loops: CDR1 SGHKS, CDR2 YYEKEE (reference sequence). The CDR3 has 16 residues. The ends lost 4 bases at V and 7 bases at J; junction bases unmatched: 11. The CDR3 region is CASSHNPTGGVEKLFF. CDR3 bases: TGTGCCAGCAGCCATAATCCGACAGGGGGTGTTGAAAAACTGTTTTTT. The variable domain in full, completed from reference TRBV5-5 and TRBJ1-4, reads DAGVTQSPTHLIKTRGQQVTLRCSPISGHKSVSWYQQVLGQGPQFIFQYYEKEERGRGNFPDRFSARQFPNYSSELNVNALLLGDSALYLCASSHNPTGGVEKLFFGSGTQLSVL.

The V call is TRBV24-1, the J call TRBJ2-7; TRBD2 matches 8 bases. Germline V gene lookup returns CDR1 KGHDR and CDR2 SFDVKD. With 5 bases clipped from V and 1 base from J, the junction kept 6 bases outside the gene matches. The CDR3 is made up of 15 amino acids. The CDR3 spells CATSGGAGVSYEQYF. CDR3 nucleotides: TGTGCCACCAGTGGGGGAGCGGGAGTTTCCTACGAGCAGTACTTC.

The rearrangement links TRBV7-2 to TRBJ2-1, with 7 bases fitting TRBD2. The CDR3 contains 13 residues. Germline CDR1 SGHTA, CDR2 FQGNSA. After removal of 6 bases from V and 10 bases from J, the junction contained 9 bases not matched to a gene. The CDR3, as DNA: TGTGCCAGCAGTCCCAATCTGCGGGGGGAGCAGTTCTTC. This encodes CASSPNLRGEQFF.

This chain links TRBV7-8 with TRBJ2-7; the D gene is possibly TRBD2 (6 bases). Germline V gives CDR1 SGHVS, CDR2 FQNEAQ. This CDR3 is built from 15 residues. V lost 4 bases, J lost 1 base, and 14 bases lay in between. The DNA of the CDR3 is TGTGCCAGCAGCTCCCAACCGGGACTTTCCTACGAGCAGTACTTC. Protein product: CASSSQPGLSYEQYF.

This clone is a singleton in its sample. The gene calls are TRBV5-1 and TRBJ2-5; 10 positions match TRBD2. With V trimmed by 0 bases and J by 6 bases, 5 bases remained unmatched. Germline values: CDR1 SGHRS, CDR2 YFSETQ. This CDR3 has 15 residues. CDR3 sequence (DNA): TGCGCCAGCAGCTTGGTGGCTAGCGGGAGTAAGACCCAGTACTTC. Residues: CASSLVASGSKTQYF.

In this sample, this clone turned up once. V and J are TRBV28 and TRBJ2-1, with 7 bases fitting TRBD2. Per the germline V gene, CDR1 is MDHEN and CDR2 is SYDVKM. This CDR3 region has 16 residues. Unmatched junction bases numbered 11, after V lost 7 bases and J lost 2 bases. CDR3 region: CASTQLRAGTYNEQFF. The CDR3 nucleotides are TGTGCCAGCACCCAGCTAAGAGCGGGGACCTACAATGAGCAGTTCTTC.

The rearrangement joins TRBV2 to TRBJ2-2, with TRBD1 matching over 7 bases. Germline trimming cut 7 bases from V and 4 bases from J; bases unmatched to any gene: 6. The CDR3 totals 14 residues. Germline V gene data show CDR1 as SNHLY and CDR2 as FYNNEI. The CDR3 loop reads CASNVGQITGELFF. For the CDR3, the DNA is TGTGCCAGCAATGTGGGACAGATCACCGGGGAGCTGTTTTTT. The variable domain in full, completed from reference TRBV2 and TRBJ2-2, reads EPEVTQTPSHQVTQMGQEVILRCVPISNHLYFYWYRQILGQKVEFLVSFYNNEISEKSEIFDDQFSVERPDGSNFTLKIRSTKLEDSAMYFCASNVGQITGELFFGEGSRLTVL.

The chain's CDR3 is CASSLAERGGYEQYF. The CDR3, as DNA: TGTGCCAGCAGCTTAGCCGAGCGGGGTGGCTACGAGCAGTACTTC. This chain uses TRBV7-8 with TRBJ2-7; 7 nucleotides match TRBD2. Germline CDR1 and CDR2: SGHVS and FQNEAQ. The J segment lost 3 bases and the V segment lost 0 bases, leaving 5 bases of the junction unmatched. The CDR3 runs 15 residues.

This clone was recorded once. The rearrangement joins TRBV28 to TRBJ2-1; weak D call: TRBD2 (6 bases). The CDR3 is made up of 13 amino acids. V lost 7 bases and J 8 bases, leaving 15 bases between the germline ends. Germline V gene sequence: CDR1 MDHEN, CDR2 SYDVKM. CDR3 bases: TGTGCCAGCAATCGGGCGGAGGGGTATGAGCAGTTCTTC. Protein product: CASNRAEGYEQFF. The full variable domain, completed using reference TRBV28 and TRBJ2-1, is DVKVTQSSRYLVKRTGEKVFLECVQDMDHENMFWYRQDPGLGLRLIYFSYDVKMKEKGDIPEGYSVSREKKERFSLILESASTNQTSMYLCASNRAEGYEQFFGPGTRLTVL.

V and J are TRBV6-5 and TRBJ2-7; a weak D match, TRBD2 (6 bases). Trimming removed 5 bases from V and 0 bases from J, with 8 bases in between. Per the germline V gene, CDR1 is MNHEY and CDR2 is SVGAGI. The length of the CDR3 is 13 residues. CDR3 sequence reads: CASSPTSSYEQYF. The CDR3 DNA sequence: TGTGCCAGCAGTCCGACTAGCTCCTACGAGCAGTACTTC.

V gene TRBV12-3 or TRBV12-4 combines with J gene TRBJ1-1, with D unclear. The CDR3 has 11 amino acids. Trimming removed 2 bases at V and 8 bases at J, with 6 bases between. The DNA for the CDR3 is TGTGCCAGCAGTTTATCGGTAGAAGCTTTCTTT. Translated, it gives CASSLSVEAFF.